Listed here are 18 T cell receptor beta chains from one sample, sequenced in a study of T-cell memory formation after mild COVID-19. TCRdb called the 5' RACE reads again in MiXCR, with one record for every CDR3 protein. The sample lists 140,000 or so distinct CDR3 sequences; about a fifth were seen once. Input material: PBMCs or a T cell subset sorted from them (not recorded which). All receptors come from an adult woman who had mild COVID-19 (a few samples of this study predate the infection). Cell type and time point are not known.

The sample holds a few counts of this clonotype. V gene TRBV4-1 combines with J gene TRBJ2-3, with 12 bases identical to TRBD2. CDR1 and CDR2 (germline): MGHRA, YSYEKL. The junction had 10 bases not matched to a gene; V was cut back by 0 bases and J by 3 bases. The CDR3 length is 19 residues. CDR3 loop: CASSQDRASGGAKTDTQYF. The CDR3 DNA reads TGCGCCAGCAGCCAAGATCGGGCTAGCGGGGGGGCCAAAACAGATACGCAGTATTTT.

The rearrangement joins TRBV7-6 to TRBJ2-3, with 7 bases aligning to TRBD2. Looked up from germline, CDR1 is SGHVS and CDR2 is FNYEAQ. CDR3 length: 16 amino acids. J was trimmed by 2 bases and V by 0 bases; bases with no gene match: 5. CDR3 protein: CASSLAGGTLTDTQYF. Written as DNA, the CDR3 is TGTGCCAGCAGCTTAGCCGGGGGGACCCTCACAGATACGCAGTATTTT.

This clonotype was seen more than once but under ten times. This CDR3 reads CASSFGTDGTGELFF. The CDR3 region has the DNA TGTGCCAGCAGTTTTGGGACAGACGGGACCGGGGAGCTGTTTTTT. V usage is TRBV27 and J usage is TRBJ2-2; 7 nucleotides align to TRBD1. Germline V gene lookup returns CDR1 MNHEY and CDR2 SMNVEV (reference sequence). V was clipped by 3 bases and J by 5 bases; unmatched bases: 6. The CDR3 is 15 amino acids.

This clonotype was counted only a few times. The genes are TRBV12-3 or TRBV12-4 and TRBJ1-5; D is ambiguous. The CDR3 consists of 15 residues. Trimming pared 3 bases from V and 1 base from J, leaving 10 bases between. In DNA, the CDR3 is TGTGCCAGCAGTTTTGAAGGACCAAGCAATCAGCCCCAGCATTTT. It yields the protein CASSFEGPSNQPQHF.

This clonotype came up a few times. CDR3 in DNA: TGTGCCAGCAGCTTAGGGCCCACCTACGAGCAGTACTTC. This codes for CASSLGPTYEQYF. The V call is TRBV5-6, the J call TRBJ2-7; D not certain. The V gene's germline CDR1 is SGHDT and CDR2 YYEEEE. V was cut by 2 bases and J by 2 bases, with 8 bases left in between. The CDR3 is 13 residues long.

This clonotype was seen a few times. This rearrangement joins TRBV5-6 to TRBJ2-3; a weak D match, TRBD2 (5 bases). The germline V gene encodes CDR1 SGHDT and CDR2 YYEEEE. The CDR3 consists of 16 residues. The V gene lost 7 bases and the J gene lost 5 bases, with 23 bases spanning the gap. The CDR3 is CASLPRGPPPEDTQYF. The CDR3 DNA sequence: TGTGCCAGCCTACCTCGGGGTCCTCCACCGGAAGATACGCAGTATTTT.

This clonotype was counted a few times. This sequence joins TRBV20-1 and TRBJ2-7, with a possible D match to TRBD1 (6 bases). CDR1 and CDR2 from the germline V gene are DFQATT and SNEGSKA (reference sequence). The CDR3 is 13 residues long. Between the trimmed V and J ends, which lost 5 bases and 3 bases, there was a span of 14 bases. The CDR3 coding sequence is TGCAGTGCTGGGGCTTTAGGGGGCTACGAGCAGTACTTC. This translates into CSAGALGGYEQYF.

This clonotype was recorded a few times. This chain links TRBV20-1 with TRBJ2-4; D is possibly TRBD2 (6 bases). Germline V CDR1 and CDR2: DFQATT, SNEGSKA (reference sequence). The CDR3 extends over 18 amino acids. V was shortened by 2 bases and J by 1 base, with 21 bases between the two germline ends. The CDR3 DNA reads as TGCAGTGCTAGAAGGGCCTCGAGAGCGGGCCCGGCCAAAAACATTCAGTACTTC. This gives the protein CSARRASRAGPAKNIQYF.

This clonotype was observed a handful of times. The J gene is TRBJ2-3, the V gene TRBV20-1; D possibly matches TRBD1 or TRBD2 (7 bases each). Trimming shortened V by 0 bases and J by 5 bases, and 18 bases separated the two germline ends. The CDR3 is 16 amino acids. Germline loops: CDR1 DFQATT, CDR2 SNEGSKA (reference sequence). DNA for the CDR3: TGCAGTGCTAGAGATTCCGGCAGGGGGGGGAAAGATACGCAGTATTTT. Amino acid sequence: CSARDSGRGGKDTQYF.

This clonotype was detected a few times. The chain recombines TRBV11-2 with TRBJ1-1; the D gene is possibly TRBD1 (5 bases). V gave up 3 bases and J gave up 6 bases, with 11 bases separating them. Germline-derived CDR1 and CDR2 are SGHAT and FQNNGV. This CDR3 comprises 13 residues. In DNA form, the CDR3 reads TGTGCCAGCAGCTTCAGGGAGCGTGCTGAAGCTTTCTTT. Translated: CASSFRERAEAFF.

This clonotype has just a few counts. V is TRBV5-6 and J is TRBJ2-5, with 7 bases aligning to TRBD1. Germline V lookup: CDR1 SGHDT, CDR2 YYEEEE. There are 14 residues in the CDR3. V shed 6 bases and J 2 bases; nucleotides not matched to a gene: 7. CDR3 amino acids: CASIPTGQQETQYF. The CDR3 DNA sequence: TGTGCCAGCATCCCGACGGGACAGCAAGAGACCCAGTACTTC.

CDR3 loop: CSARDRVSWGYGYTF. The DNA of the CDR3 is TGCAGTGCTAGAGACCGGGTCTCTTGGGGGTATGGCTACACCTTC. The chain couples TRBV20-1 to TRBJ1-2; the D gene is possibly TRBD1 (5 bases). Trimming left V 0 bases short and J 5 bases short, with 16 bases between. The CDR3 contains 15 residues. CDR1 and CDR2 (germline): DFQATT, SNEGSKA (reference sequence).

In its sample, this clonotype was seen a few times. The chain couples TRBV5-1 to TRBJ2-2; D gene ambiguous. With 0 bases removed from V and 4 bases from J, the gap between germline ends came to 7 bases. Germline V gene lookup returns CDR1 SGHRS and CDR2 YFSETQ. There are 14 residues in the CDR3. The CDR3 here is CASSLVGRTGELFF. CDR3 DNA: TGCGCCAGCAGCTTGGTTGGTCGCACCGGGGAGCTGTTTTTT. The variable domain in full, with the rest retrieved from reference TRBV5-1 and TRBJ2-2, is KAGVTQTPRYLIKTRGQQVTLSCSPISGHRSVSWYQQTPGQGLQFLFEYFSETQRNKGNFPGRFSGRQFSNSRSEMNVSTLELGDSALYLCASSLVGRTGELFFGEGSRLTVL.

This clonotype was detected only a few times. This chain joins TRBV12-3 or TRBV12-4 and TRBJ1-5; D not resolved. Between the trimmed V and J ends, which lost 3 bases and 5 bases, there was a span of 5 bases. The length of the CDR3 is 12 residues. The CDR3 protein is CASSFQYQPQHF. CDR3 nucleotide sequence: TGTGCCAGCAGTTTTCAGTATCAGCCCCAGCATTTT.

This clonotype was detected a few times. The CDR3 DNA sequence: TGTGCCAGCAGCACGGACAGGGGGCTCTATGGCTACACCTTC. It yields the protein CASSTDRGLYGYTF. The chain is built from TRBV7-2 and TRBJ1-2; the match to TRBD1 covers 11 bases. This CDR3 is built from 14 residues. Germline V gives CDR1 SGHTA, CDR2 FQGNSA. The junction had 3 bases not matched to a gene; V was cut back by 5 bases and J by 4 bases. The full variable domain, in which reference TRBV7-2 and TRBJ1-2 provide the parts outside the CDR3, is GAGVSQSPSNKVTEKGKDVELRCDPISGHTALYWYRQSLGQGLEFLIYFQGNSAPDKSGLPSDRFSAERTGGSVSTLTIQRTQQEDSAVYLCASSTDRGLYGYTFGSGTRLTVV.

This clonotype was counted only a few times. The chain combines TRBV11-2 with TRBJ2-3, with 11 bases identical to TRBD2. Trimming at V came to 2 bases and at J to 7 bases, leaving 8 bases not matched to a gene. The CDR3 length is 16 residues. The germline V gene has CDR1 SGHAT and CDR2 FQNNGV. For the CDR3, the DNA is TGTGCCAGCAGCTTAACCCGGGCTAGCGGGGGGTATACGCAGTATTTT. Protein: CASSLTRASGGYTQYF.

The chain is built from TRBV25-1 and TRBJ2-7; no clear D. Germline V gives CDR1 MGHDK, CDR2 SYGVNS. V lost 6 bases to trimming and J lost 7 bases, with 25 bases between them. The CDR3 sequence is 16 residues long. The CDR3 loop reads CASSRQVPSPQLEQYF. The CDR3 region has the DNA TGTGCCAGCAGCCGTCAAGTCCCGAGCCCCCAGCTGGAGCAGTACTTC.

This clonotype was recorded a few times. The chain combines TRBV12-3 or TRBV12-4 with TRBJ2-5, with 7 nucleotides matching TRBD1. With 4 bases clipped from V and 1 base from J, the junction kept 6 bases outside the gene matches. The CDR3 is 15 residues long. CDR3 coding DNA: TGTGCCAGCAGTTCTCATTGGGACAGCCAAGAGACCCAGTACTTC. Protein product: CASSSHWDSQETQYF.